This T cell receptor beta chain was identified in a study of cytomegalovirus exposure and HLA in healthy donors. General study results and limits: The HLA-A and HLA-B alleles of most subjects were reportedly predicted accurately from TCR beta sequences.

PCR primers comprised 60 Vbeta and 13 Jbeta primers. The repertoire was sequenced with immunoSEQ multiplex PCR; TCRdb's copy has only in-frame clones and lacks some. This listing includes 65,000 to 90,000 clones. Notes on this clone: As yet, its antigen is unknown.

The CDR3 is 16 residues long. The germline V gene encodes CDR1 MDHEN and CDR2 SYDVKM. V shed 2 bases and J shed 7 bases, with 15 bases lying between them. This chain joins TRBV28 and TRBJ1-6; maybe TRBD1 (5 bases). This sequence originates from a female donor in good health and CMV-seropositive. Sequencing input: PBMCs. In DNA form, the CDR3 reads TGTGCCAGCAGTTTAGTGGGCACAGGTGGGAATTCACCCCTCCACTTT. This codes for CASSLVGTGGNSPLHF.